This is a list of T cell receptor beta chains from one sample in a study of blood T cell repertoires in COVID-19. Produced via immunoSEQ multiplex PCR; TCRdb's table is partial and in-frame only. The table shows 25,000 to 35,000 clones, with roughly nine tenths occurring only once. Sample: peripheral blood. Receptors originate from a woman aged 40 to 50 with active or convalescent COVID-19. Both conserved end residues are part of each CDR3. D genes are given only for firm matches. Clone size is not always given. Where it is, it says once, few, many or a class for expanded clones.

V: TRBV5-6; size: .; D: TRBD1; J: TRBJ1-4; DNA: TGTGCCAGCAGCGACGACAGGGGGCCTAATGAAAAACTGTTTTTT; CDR3: CASSDDRGPNEKLFF
V: TRBV9; size: .; D: TRBD2; J: TRBJ2-1; DNA: TGTGCCAGCAGCGAACAACGGGGGGGGCCGGACAATGAGCAGTTCTTC; CDR3: CASSEQRGGPDNEQFF
V: TRBV5-3; size: once; D: .; J: TRBJ1-2; DNA: TGTGCCAGAAGCTTGTCTCAGGAAAAGTCTTATGGCTACACCTTC; CDR3: CARSLSQEKSYGYTF
V: TRBV10-3; size: .; D: TRBD1; J: TRBJ1-6; DNA: TGTGCCATCAGATCGGGACAGGGGGTCTATTCACCCCTCCACTTT; CDR3: CAIRSGQGVYSPLHF
V: TRBV7-2; size: .; D: .; J: TRBJ2-7; DNA: TGTGCCAGCAGCTTACCGGCGGCCATCTCCTACGAGCAGTACTTC; CDR3: CASSLPAAISYEQYF
V: TRBV27; size: .; D: TRBD2; J: TRBJ2-7; DNA: TGTGCCAGCAGTCTATCCCCGACTAGCGGGTACTCCTACGAGCAGTACTTC; CDR3: CASSLSPTSGYSYEQYF
V: TRBV6-2/TRBV6-3; size: .; D: .; J: TRBJ1-5; DNA: TGTGCCAGCAGCCGGGACACCTTCGGGCAGCCCCAGCATTTT; CDR3: CASSRDTFGQPQHF
V: TRBV19; size: once; D: TRBD1; J: TRBJ1-2; DNA: TGTGCCAGTAGCATTAGGCGTCCCGGGACAGGGACCTATGGCTACACCTTC; CDR3: CASSIRRPGTGTYGYTF
V: TRBV14; size: .; D: .; J: TRBJ2-5; DNA: TGTGCCAGCAGCCAATTTTCGGGGAAAGAGACCCAGTACTTC; CDR3: CASSQFSGKETQYF
V: TRBV18; size: .; D: TRBD1; J: TRBJ1-2; DNA: TGTGCCAGCTCATTCGGACAGGGCCACTATGGCTACACCTTC; CDR3: CASSFGQGHYGYTF
V: TRBV6-5; size: .; D: TRBD1; J: TRBJ1-2; DNA: TGTGCCAGCAGTTACGAGGGGGCCTATGGCTACACCTTC; CDR3: CASSYEGAYGYTF
V: TRBV11-3; size: few; D: TRBD1; J: TRBJ1-1; DNA: TGTGCCAGCAGCCGACGGGACAGCACTGAAGCTTTCTTT; CDR3: CASSRRDSTEAFF
V: TRBV19; size: few; D: TRBD1; J: TRBJ1-2; DNA: TGTGCCAGTAGTCCCCCTGACAGGGGGCGCAGCCCCTCTAACTATGGCTACACCTTC; CDR3: CASSPPDRGRSPSNYGYTF
V: TRBV7-8; size: .; D: TRBD2; J: TRBJ2-5; DNA: TGTGCCAGCAGCTTAGAGGGACTACAAGAGACCCAGTACTTC; CDR3: CASSLEGLQETQYF
V: TRBV3-1/TRBV3-2; size: .; D: TRBD1; J: TRBJ2-1; DNA: TGTGCCAGCAGCCAAGGAGACAGGGGGATCACGGCCTACAATGAGCAGTTCTTC; CDR3: CASSQGDRGITAYNEQFF
V: TRBV7-8; size: .; D: .; J: TRBJ1-1; DNA: TGTGCCAGCAGCTTAAGAGAGGGAGCGGGCACTGAAGCTTTCTTT; CDR3: CASSLREGAGTEAFF
V: TRBV15; size: .; D: .; J: TRBJ1-6; DNA: TGTGCCACCAGCAGACTGGGGAGCGGGAGTTCACCCCTCCACTTT; CDR3: CATSRLGSGSSPLHF
V: TRBV9; size: .; D: TRBD1; J: TRBJ1-1; DNA: TGTGCCAGCAGCAGATCCGGGACAGAAATCACCCAGAACACTGAAGCTTTCTTT; CDR3: CASSRSGTEITQNTEAFF
V: TRBV24-1; size: .; D: .; J: TRBJ2-1; DNA: TGTGCCACCAGTGAGGGGCAGTTCGGTCGTGGTTATGGTGAGCAGTTCTTC; CDR3: CATSEGQFGRGYGEQFF
V: TRBV6-1; size: .; D: .; J: TRBJ2-3; DNA: TGTGCCAGCAGTGAAGCCACAGGCGGCACCACAGATACGCAGTATTTT; CDR3: CASSEATGGTTDTQYF
V: TRBV9; size: .; D: TRBD1; J: TRBJ1-1; DNA: TGTGCCAGCAGCGTAGTGGGACAGTTGGCTGAAGCTTTCTTT; CDR3: CASSVVGQLAEAFF
V: TRBV4-3; size: .; D: TRBD1; J: TRBJ1-2; DNA: TGCGCCAGCAGCCAAGCTCCGGGACAGGTTTCAGGTGGCTACACCTTC; CDR3: CASSQAPGQVSGGYTF
V: TRBV3-1/TRBV3-2; size: .; D: .; J: TRBJ1-5; DNA: TGTGCCAGCAGCTCGACAGTCCATCAGCCCCAGCATTTT; CDR3: CASSSTVHQPQHF
V: TRBV5-8; size: .; D: .; J: TRBJ1-3; DNA: TGTGCCAGCAGCTTGTACAGGGCCCCTGGAAACACCATATATTTT; CDR3: CASSLYRAPGNTIYF
V: TRBV5-1; size: .; D: TRBD1; J: TRBJ2-3; DNA: TGCGCCAGCAGCCTAGAGGACAGGGTCACAGATACGCAGTATTTT; CDR3: CASSLEDRVTDTQYF
V: TRBV2; size: .; D: .; J: TRBJ1-5; DNA: TGTGCCAGCAGGGGAGAACCAAATCAGCCCCAGCATTTT; CDR3: CASRGEPNQPQHF
V: TRBV28; size: .; D: .; J: TRBJ1-5; DNA: TGTGCCAGCAGTCCCCGGACAGTTAGCAATCAGCCCCAGCATTTT; CDR3: CASSPRTVSNQPQHF
V: TRBV15; size: .; D: .; J: TRBJ2-1; DNA: TGTGCCACCAGCAGAGAGGGGGGACCGGCTAGCAATGAGCAGTTCTTC; CDR3: CATSREGGPASNEQFF
V: TRBV5-4; size: .; D: TRBD2; J: TRBJ2-3; DNA: TGTGCCAGCAGCTTGACTAGCGGAAACACAGATACGCAGTATTTT; CDR3: CASSLTSGNTDTQYF
V: TRBV3-1/TRBV3-2; size: .; D: TRBD1; J: TRBJ2-7; DNA: TGTGCCAGCAGCCAACCGGACAGGGGGACCTACGAGCAGTACTTC; CDR3: CASSQPDRGTYEQYF
V: TRBV19; size: .; D: .; J: TRBJ1-1; DNA: TGTGCCAGTAACATAGGGGGGGGAATGAACACTGAAGCTTTCTTT; CDR3: CASNIGGGMNTEAFF
V: TRBV3-1/TRBV3-2; size: .; D: TRBD1; J: TRBJ1-2; DNA: TGTGCCAGCAGCCCTCGGGACAGGGGTCCATGGGGCTACACCTTC; CDR3: CASSPRDRGPWGYTF
V: TRBV5-6; size: .; D: .; J: TRBJ1-2; DNA: TGTGCCAGCAGCTTGGAGGTGGGCATGGGCAGGGCTGACTATGGCTACACCTTC; CDR3: CASSLEVGMGRADYGYTF
V: TRBV11-2; size: .; D: TRBD1; J: TRBJ2-1; DNA: TGTGCCAGCAGCTTAGTGACGCAGGGGGCCTACAATGAGCAGTTCTTC; CDR3: CASSLVTQGAYNEQFF
V: TRBV19; size: .; D: TRBD1; J: TRBJ1-2; DNA: TGTGCCAGTAGCGTGGACAGGGTGGGAGGCTACACCTTC; CDR3: CASSVDRVGGYTF
V: TRBV27; size: .; D: TRBD2; J: TRBJ2-7; DNA: TGTGCCAGCAGTTTATTGGGGGGGGAGAGGGAGCAGTACTTC; CDR3: CASSLLGGEREQYF
V: TRBV5-4; size: .; D: .; J: TRBJ1-2; DNA: TGTGCCAGCAGCTCACCAGGACGGGAGAGAGACTACACCTTC; CDR3: CASSSPGRERDYTF
V: TRBV30; size: .; D: .; J: TRBJ1-5; DNA: TGTGCCTGGAGTGCCATGGGGGTCGGGGGACTTCAGCCCCAGCATTTT; CDR3: CAWSAMGVGGLQPQHF
V: TRBV18; size: once; D: .; J: TRBJ1-1; DNA: TGTGCCAGCTCACCGGCGGGGAACACTGAAGCTTTCTTT; CDR3: CASSPAGNTEAFF
V: TRBV6-5; size: .; D: TRBD1; J: TRBJ1-6; DNA: TGTGCCAGCAGTCCACAGGGGTATAATTCACCCCTCCACTTT; CDR3: CASSPQGYNSPLHF
V: TRBV28; size: .; D: .; J: TRBJ1-1; DNA: TGTGCCAGCCGGGGGGTGCCGAGCACTGAAGCTTTCTTT; CDR3: CASRGVPSTEAFF
V: TRBV27; size: .; D: .; J: TRBJ2-2; DNA: TGTGCCAGCAGTTTCCTCCCCGGACTCGCGAACACCGGGGAGCTGTTTTTT; CDR3: CASSFLPGLANTGELFF
V: TRBV28; size: .; D: .; J: TRBJ2-7; DNA: TGTGCCAGCAGTTTATGGCAGACTAATACCTACGAGCAGTACTTC; CDR3: CASSLWQTNTYEQYF
V: TRBV5-8; size: .; D: .; J: TRBJ1-6; DNA: TGTGCCAGCAGCTTTACGACAGAAGCTTCACCCCTCCACTTT; CDR3: CASSFTTEASPLHF
V: TRBV3-1/TRBV3-2; size: .; D: TRBD2; J: TRBJ2-3; DNA: TGTGCCAGCAGCCAAGAAGGGAGGGTCGGCACAGATACGCAGTATTTT; CDR3: CASSQEGRVGTDTQYF
V: TRBV7-3; size: .; D: TRBD1; J: TRBJ2-1; DNA: TGTGCCAGCAGCCCGGGACAGGGTCTGACTCATGAGCAGTTCTTC; CDR3: CASSPGQGLTHEQFF
V: TRBV30; size: .; D: TRBD1; J: TRBJ1-1; DNA: TGTGCCTGGAGTGTAGGACAGGGGGCGGCTGAAGCTTTCTTT; CDR3: CAWSVGQGAAEAFF
V: TRBV11-2; size: .; D: .; J: TRBJ2-7; DNA: TGTGCCAGCAGCTTAGGGAGCGCAAGCTCCTACGAGCAGTACTTC; CDR3: CASSLGSASSYEQYF
V: TRBV6-6; size: .; D: .; J: TRBJ2-2; DNA: TGTGCCAGCAGTTACTCCGTATCGGTCGGGGAGCTGTTTTTT; CDR3: CASSYSVSVGELFF
V: TRBV7-9; size: few; D: .; J: TRBJ1-6; DNA: TGTGCCAGCAGCCCCCCCCAGGAGGTAGGACCCCTCCACTTT; CDR3: CASSPPQEVGPLHF
V: TRBV19; size: .; D: .; J: TRBJ2-2; DNA: TGTGCCAGTAGTATGTCGGGACATAACGCCGGGGAGCTGTTTTTT; CDR3: CASSMSGHNAGELFF
V: TRBV29-1; size: .; D: TRBD1; J: TRBJ1-2; DNA: TGCGCCACGTTGTCGGGACAGAGCTATGGCTACACCTTC; CDR3: CATLSGQSYGYTF